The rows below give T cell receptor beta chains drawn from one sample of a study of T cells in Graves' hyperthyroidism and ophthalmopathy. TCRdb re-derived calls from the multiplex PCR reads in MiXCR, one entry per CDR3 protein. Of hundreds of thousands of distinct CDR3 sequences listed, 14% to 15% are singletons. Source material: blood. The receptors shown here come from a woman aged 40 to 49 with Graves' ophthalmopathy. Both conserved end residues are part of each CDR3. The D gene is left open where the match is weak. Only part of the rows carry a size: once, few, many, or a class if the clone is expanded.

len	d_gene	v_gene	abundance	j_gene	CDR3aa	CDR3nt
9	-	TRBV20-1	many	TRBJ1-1	CSARGGAFF	TGCAGTGCTAGAGGGGGAGCTTTCTTT
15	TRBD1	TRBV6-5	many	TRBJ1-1	CASSYRGTGNTEAFF	TGTGCCAGCAGTTACCGAGGGACAGGGAACACTGAAGCTTTCTTT
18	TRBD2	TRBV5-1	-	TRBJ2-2	CASSARTSGRVRTGELFF	TGCGCCAGCAGCGCCAGGACTAGCGGGAGAGTGCGGACCGGGGAGCTGTTTTTT
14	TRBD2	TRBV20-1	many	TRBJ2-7	CSARALAGGYEQYF	TGCAGTGCTAGGGCCCTAGCGGGAGGATACGAGCAGTACTTC
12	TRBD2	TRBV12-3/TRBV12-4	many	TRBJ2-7	CASSPSPGLPYF	TGTGCCAGCAGTCCCTCTCCGGGACTACCGTACTTC
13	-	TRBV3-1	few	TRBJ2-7	CASSQVTVAEQYF	TGTGCCAGCAGCCAAGTAACGGTGGCCGAGCAGTACTTC
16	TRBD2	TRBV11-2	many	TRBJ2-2	CASSFMTGGGTGELFF	TGTGCCAGCAGCTTCATGACGGGGGGAGGCACCGGGGAGCTGTTTTTT
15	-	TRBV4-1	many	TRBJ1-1	CASSQLPTGNTEAFF	TGCGCCAGCAGCCAACTACCGACGGGCAACACTGAAGCTTTCTTT
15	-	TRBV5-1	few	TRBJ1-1	CASSFSRDSGTEAFF	TGCGCCAGCAGCTTTTCGAGGGACTCCGGCACTGAAGCTTTCTTT
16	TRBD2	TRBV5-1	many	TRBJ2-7	CASSLTSGSFRDEQYF	TGCGCCAGCAGCCTAACTAGCGGGAGTTTCAGGGACGAGCAGTACTTC
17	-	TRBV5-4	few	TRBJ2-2	CASSLAGSGVDTGELFF	TGTGCCAGCAGCTTGGCCGGGTCAGGGGTGGACACCGGGGAGCTGTTTTTT
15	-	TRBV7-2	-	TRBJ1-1	CASSFPWRGNTEAFF	TGTGCCAGCAGCTTCCCTTGGCGGGGGAACACTGAAGCTTTCTTT
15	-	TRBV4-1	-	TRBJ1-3	CASSQEGRAGDTIYF	TGCGCCAGCAGCCAAGAGGGCAGAGCCGGGGACACCATATATTTT
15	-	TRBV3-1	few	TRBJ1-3	CASSQEPVSGNTIYF	TGTGCCAGCAGCCAAGAGCCTGTCTCTGGAAACACCATATATTTT
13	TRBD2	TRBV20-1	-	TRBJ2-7	CSAGTSGPYEQYF	TGCAGTGCAGGGACTAGCGGGCCCTACGAGCAGTACTTC
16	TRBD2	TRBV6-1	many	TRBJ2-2	CASSGGLAAYTGELFF	TGTGCCAGCAGCGGCGGACTAGCGGCCTACACCGGGGAGCTGTTTTTT
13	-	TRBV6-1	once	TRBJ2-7	CASRDLAGYEQYF	TGTGCCAGCAGGGACTTGGCGGGCTACGAGCAGTACTTC
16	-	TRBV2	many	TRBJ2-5	CASSEDMARGQETQYF	TGTGCCAGCAGTGAAGATATGGCGAGGGGCCAAGAGACCCAGTACTTC
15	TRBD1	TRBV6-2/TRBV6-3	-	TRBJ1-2	CASSYAGTGGYGYTF	TGTGCCAGCAGTTACGCAGGGACAGGGGGCTATGGCTACACCTTC
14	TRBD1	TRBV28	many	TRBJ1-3	CASSLGTVGNTIYF	TGTGCCAGCAGCCTCGGGACAGTCGGAAACACCATATATTTT
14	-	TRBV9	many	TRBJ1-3	CASSVAGTEDTIYF	TGTGCCAGCAGCGTAGCTGGAACCGAAGACACCATATATTTT
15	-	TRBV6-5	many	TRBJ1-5	CASSASTVGNQPQHF	TGTGCCAGCAGTGCCTCGACAGTAGGCAATCAGCCCCAGCATTTT
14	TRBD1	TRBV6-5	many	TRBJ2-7	CASSSQGSHYEQYF	TGTGCCAGCAGTTCACAGGGGTCCCACTACGAGCAGTACTTC
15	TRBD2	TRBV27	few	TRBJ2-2	CASSLLPGGTGELFF	TGTGCCAGCAGTTTATTACCGGGGGGCACCGGGGAGCTGTTTTTT
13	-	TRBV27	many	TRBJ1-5	CASSWATAQPQHF	TGTGCCAGCAGTTGGGCGACGGCCCAGCCCCAGCATTTT
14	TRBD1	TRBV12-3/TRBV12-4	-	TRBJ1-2	CATTGGQGVYGYTF	TGTGCCACCACTGGAGGACAGGGTGTTTATGGCTACACCTTC
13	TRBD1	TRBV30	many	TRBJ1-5	CAWAGGGNQPQHF	TGTGCCTGGGCAGGGGGGGGAAATCAGCCCCAGCATTTT
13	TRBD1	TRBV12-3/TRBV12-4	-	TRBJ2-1	CASSWDSLNEQFF	TGTGCCAGCAGTTGGGACAGCCTGAATGAGCAGTTCTTC
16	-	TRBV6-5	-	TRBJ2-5	CASSYSVWTAKETQYF	TGTGCCAGCAGTTACTCGGTCTGGACAGCTAAAGAGACCCAGTACTTC
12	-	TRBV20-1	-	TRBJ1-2	CSASGGVDGYTF	TGCAGTGCTAGTGGGGGGGTCGATGGCTACACCTTC
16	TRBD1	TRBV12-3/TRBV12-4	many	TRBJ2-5	CASSLAGTGRGETQYF	TGTGCCAGCAGTTTAGCGGGGACAGGGAGGGGAGAGACCCAGTACTTC
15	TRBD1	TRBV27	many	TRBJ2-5	CASSLTTGGAETQYF	TGTGCCAGCAGTTTAACTACAGGGGGCGCAGAGACCCAGTACTTC
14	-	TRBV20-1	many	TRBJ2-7	CSAYIGQTQYEQYF	TGCAGTGCTTACATTGGACAGACTCAATACGAGCAGTACTTC
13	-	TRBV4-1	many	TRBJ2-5	CASSQVAGETQYF	TGCGCCAGCAGCCAAGTCGCAGGGGAGACCCAGTACTTC
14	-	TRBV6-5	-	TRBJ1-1	CASSWRGLFTEAFF	TGTGCCAGCAGTTGGAGGGGGTTATTCACTGAAGCTTTCTTT
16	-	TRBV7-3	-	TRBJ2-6	CASSRWGNAGANVLTF	TGTGCCAGCAGCCGCTGGGGGAACGCCGGGGCCAACGTCCTGACTTTC
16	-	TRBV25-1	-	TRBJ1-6	CASSDNRREYNSPLHF	TGTGCCAGCAGCGACAACCGCAGGGAGTATAATTCACCCCTCCACTTT
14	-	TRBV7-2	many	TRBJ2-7	CASSSSNGPYEQYF	TGTGCCAGCAGCTCGTCAAACGGTCCCTACGAGCAGTACTTC
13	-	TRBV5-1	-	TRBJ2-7	CASSTSPPYEQYF	TGCGCCAGCAGCACCTCTCCCCCCTACGAGCAGTACTTC
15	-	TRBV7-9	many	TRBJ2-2	CASSLGGLNTGELFF	TGTGCCAGCAGCTTAGGAGGGCTCAACACCGGGGAGCTGTTTTTT
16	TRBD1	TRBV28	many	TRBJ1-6	CASRLLQGAGDSPLHF	TGTGCCAGTCGACTATTACAGGGGGCGGGGGATTCACCCCTCCACTTT
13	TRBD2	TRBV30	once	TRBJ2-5	CAWKLGREETQYF	TGTGCCTGGAAGTTAGGGAGGGAAGAGACCCAGTACTTC
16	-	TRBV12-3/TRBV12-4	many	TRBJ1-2	CASTSGGGIDLNGYTF	TGTGCCAGCACCTCGGGCGGGGGGATAGACCTTAATGGCTACACCTTC
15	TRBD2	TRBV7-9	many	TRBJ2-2	CASSPTTSAAGELFF	TGTGCCAGCAGCCCTACGACTAGCGCGGCCGGGGAGCTGTTTTTT